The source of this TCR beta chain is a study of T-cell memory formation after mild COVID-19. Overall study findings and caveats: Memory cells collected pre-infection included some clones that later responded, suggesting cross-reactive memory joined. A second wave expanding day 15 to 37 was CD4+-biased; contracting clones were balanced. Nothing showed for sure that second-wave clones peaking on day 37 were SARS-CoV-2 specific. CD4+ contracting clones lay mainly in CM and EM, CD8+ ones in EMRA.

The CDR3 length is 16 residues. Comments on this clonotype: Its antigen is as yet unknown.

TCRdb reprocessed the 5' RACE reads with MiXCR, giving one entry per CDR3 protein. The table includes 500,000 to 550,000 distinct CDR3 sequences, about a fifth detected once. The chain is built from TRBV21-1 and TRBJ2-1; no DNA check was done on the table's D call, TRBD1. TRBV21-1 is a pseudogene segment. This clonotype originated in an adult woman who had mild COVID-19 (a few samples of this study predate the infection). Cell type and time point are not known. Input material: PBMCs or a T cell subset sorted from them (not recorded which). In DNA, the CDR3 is TGTGCCAGCTCCCGGGGGGGCGGGAGTCGAGGGAATGAGCAGTTCTTC. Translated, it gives CASSRGGGSRGNEQFF.